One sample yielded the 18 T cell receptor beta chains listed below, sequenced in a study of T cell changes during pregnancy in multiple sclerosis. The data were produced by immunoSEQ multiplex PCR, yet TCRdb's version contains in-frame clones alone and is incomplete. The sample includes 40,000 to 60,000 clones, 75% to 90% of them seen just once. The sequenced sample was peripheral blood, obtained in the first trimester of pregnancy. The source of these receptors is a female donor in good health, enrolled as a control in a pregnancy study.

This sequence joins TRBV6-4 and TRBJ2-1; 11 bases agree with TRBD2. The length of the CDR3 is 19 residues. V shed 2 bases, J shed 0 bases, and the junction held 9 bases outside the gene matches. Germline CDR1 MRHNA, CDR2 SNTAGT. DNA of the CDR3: TGTGCCAGCAGTGACGGGGGACTAGCGGACGAAAGCTCCTACAATGAGCAGTTCTTC. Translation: CASSDGGLADESSYNEQFF.

The CDR3 reads CASSLARAAGYEQYF. Written as DNA, the CDR3 is TGCGCCAGCAGTTTGGCCCGGGCGGCGGGGTACGAGCAGTACTTC. V and J are TRBV4-1 and TRBJ2-7; perhaps TRBD2 as D (6 bases). This CDR3 region has 15 residues. V lost 6 bases, J lost 4 bases, and 19 bases lay in between. Germline-derived CDR1 and CDR2 are MGHRA and YSYEKL.

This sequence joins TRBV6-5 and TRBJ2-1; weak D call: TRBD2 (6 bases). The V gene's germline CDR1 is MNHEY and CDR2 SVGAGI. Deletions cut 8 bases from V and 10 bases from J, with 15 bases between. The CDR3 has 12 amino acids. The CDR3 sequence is CASQRRTTEQFF. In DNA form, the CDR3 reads TGTGCCAGCCAAAGGAGGACTACCGAGCAGTTCTTC.

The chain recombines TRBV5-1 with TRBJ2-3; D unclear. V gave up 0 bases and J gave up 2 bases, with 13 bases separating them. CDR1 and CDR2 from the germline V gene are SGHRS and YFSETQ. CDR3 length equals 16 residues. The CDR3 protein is CASSLVGPAVTDTQYF. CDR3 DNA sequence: TGCGCCAGCAGCTTGGTTGGCCCGGCGGTCACAGATACGCAGTATTTT. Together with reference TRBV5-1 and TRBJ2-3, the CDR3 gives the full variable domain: KAGVTQTPRYLIKTRGQQVTLSCSPISGHRSVSWYQQTPGQGLQFLFEYFSETQRNKGNFPGRFSGRQFSNSRSEMNVSTLELGDSALYLCASSLVGPAVTDTQYFGPGTRLTVL.

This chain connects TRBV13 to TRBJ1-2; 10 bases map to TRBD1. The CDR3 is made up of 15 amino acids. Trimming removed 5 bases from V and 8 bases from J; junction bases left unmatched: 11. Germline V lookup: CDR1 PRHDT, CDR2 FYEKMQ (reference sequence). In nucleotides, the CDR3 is TGTGCCAGCAGCCGCGCAGACAGGGGGCAGGGAGGCTACACCTTC. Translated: CASSRADRGQGGYTF.

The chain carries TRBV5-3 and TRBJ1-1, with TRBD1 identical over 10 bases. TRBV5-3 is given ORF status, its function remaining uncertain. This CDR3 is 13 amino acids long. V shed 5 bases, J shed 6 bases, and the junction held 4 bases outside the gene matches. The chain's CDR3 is CARRPGTGAEAFF. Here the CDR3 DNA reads TGTGCCAGAAGGCCCGGGACAGGGGCTGAAGCTTTCTTT.

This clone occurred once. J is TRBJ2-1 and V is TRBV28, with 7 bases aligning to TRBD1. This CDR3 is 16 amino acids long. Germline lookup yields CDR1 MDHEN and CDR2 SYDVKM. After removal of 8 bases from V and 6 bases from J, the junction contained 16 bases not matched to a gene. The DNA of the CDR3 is TGTGCCAGCGGGCCAGGGGGTGTGGTTCTCTTCAATGAGCAGTTCTTC. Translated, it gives CASGPGGVVLFNEQFF.

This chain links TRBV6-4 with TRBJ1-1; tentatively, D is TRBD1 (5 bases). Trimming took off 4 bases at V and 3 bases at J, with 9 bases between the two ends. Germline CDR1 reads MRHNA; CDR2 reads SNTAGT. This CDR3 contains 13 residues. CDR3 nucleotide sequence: TGTGCCAGCAGTGTCGGCAGGGACACTGAAGCTTTCTTT. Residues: CASSVGRDTEAFF.

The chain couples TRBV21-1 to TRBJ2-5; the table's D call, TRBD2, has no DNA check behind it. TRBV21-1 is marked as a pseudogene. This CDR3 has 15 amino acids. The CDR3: CASPPSRVDQETQYF. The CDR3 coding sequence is TGTGCCAGTCCCCCTTCTCGGGTAGACCAAGAGACCCAGTACTTC.

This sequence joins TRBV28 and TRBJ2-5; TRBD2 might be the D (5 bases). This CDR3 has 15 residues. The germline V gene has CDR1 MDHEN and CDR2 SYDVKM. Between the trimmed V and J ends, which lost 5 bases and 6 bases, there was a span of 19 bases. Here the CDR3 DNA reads TGTGCCAGCAGTCTCCCGGGATCCTTGTGGCAGACCCAGTACTTC. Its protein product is CASSLPGSLWQTQYF.

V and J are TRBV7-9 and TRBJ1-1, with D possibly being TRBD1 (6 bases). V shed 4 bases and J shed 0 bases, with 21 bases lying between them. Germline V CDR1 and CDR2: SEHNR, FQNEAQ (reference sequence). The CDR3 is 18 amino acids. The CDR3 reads CASSSTTLLGTMNTEAFF. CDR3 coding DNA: TGTGCCAGCAGCTCCACTACTCTCTTGGGGACAATGAACACTGAAGCTTTCTTT.

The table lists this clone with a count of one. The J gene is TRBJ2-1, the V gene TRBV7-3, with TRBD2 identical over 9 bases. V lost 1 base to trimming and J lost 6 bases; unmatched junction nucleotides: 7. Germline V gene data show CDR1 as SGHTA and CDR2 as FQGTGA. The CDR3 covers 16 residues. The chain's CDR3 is CASSLNSGRYVNEQFF. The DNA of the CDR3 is TGTGCCAGCAGCTTAAATAGCGGGAGATATGTCAATGAGCAGTTCTTC.

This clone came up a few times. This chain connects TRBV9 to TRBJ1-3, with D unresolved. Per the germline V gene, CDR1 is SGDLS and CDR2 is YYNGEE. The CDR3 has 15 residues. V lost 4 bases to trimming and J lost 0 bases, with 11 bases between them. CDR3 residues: CASSPASPSGNTIYF. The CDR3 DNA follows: TGTGCCAGCAGCCCGGCTAGTCCCTCTGGAAACACCATATATTTT. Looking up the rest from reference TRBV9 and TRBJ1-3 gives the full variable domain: DSGVTQTPKHLITATGQRVTLRCSPRSGDLSVYWYQQSLDQGLQFLIQYYNGEERAKGNILERFSAQQFPDLHSELNLSSLELGDSALYFCASSPASPSGNTIYFGEGSWLTVV.

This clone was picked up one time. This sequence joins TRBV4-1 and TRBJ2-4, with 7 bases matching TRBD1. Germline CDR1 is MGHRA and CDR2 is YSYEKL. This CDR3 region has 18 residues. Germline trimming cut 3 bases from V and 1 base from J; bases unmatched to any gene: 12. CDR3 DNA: TGCGCCAGCAGCCACCCCGACAGGGCTTCTGGGGCCAAAAACATTCAGTACTTC. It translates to CASSHPDRASGAKNIQYF.

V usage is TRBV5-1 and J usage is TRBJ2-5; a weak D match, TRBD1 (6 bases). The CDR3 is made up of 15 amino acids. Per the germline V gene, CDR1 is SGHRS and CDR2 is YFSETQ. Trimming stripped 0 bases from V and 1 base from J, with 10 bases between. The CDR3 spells CASSLAPDSQETQYF. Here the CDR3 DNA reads TGCGCCAGCAGCTTGGCCCCGGACAGCCAAGAGACCCAGTACTTC.

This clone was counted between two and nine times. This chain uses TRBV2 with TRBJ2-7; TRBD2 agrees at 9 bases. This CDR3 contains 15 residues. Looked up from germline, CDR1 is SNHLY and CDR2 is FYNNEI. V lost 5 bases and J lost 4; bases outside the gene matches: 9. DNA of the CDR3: TGTGCCAGCAGTATAGCGGGGGCGGGTTTATACGAGCAGTACTTC. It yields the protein CASSIAGAGLYEQYF. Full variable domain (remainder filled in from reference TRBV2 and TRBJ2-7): EPEVTQTPSHQVTQMGQEVILRCVPISNHLYFYWYRQILGQKVEFLVSFYNNEISEKSEIFDDQFSVERPDGSNFTLKIRSTKLEDSAMYFCASSIAGAGLYEQYFGPGTRLTVT.

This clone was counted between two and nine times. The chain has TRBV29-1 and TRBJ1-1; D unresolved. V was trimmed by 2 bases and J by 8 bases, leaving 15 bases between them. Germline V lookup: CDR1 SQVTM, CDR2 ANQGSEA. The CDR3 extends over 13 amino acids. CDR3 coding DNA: TGCAGCGTTGAACTTCATAGTGGGAGCGAAGCTTTCTTT. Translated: CSVELHSGSEAFF. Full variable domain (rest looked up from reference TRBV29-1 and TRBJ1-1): SAVISQKPSRDICQRGTSLTIQCQVDSQVTMMFWYRQQPGQSLTLIATANQGSEATYESGFVIDKFPISRPNLTFSTLTVSNMSPEDSSIYLCSVELHSGSEAFFGQGTRLTVV.

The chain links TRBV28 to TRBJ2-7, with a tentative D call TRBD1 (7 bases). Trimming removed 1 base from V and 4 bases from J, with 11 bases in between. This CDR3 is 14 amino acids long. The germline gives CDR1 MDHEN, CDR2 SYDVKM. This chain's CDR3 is CASSLSQGRYEQYF. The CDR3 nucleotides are TGTGCCAGCAGTTTATCACAGGGGAGGTACGAGCAGTACTTC.